This TCR beta chain was recorded in a study of cytomegalovirus exposure and HLA in healthy donors. Of note for this clone: Antigen unknown.

This CDR3 comprises 15 residues. From germline, CDR1 is SNHLY and CDR2 FYNNEI. Trimming removed 4 bases from V and 4 bases from J; junction bases left unmatched: 5. Nominal health characterized the donors when sampled, though unrecorded immune exposures were likely. General observations from the study: Using a false discovery rate of 0.05, a later analysis showed that about 16,000 TCR beta sequences were associated with HLA alleles. Indistinguishability led to the exclusion of some V segments, TRBV6-2 and TRBV6-3 included. Some highly shared sequence variants likely arose as a pipeline artifact.

PCR employed 60 Vbeta and 13 Jbeta primers. TCRdb's table, derived via immunoSEQ multiplex PCR, lists solely in-frame clones and lacks some. The table includes roughly 99,000 clones, around 72% detected once. The receptor's source is a woman between 35 and 50 years old in good health and CMV-seropositive. Sequenced: PBMCs. The V and J genes are TRBV2 and TRBJ2-1; 9 bases are shared with TRBD2. CDR3 DNA: TGTGCCAGCAGTGTTGGAGCGGGGGGTTACAATGAGCAGTTCTTC. Translating it yields CASSVGAGGYNEQFF.